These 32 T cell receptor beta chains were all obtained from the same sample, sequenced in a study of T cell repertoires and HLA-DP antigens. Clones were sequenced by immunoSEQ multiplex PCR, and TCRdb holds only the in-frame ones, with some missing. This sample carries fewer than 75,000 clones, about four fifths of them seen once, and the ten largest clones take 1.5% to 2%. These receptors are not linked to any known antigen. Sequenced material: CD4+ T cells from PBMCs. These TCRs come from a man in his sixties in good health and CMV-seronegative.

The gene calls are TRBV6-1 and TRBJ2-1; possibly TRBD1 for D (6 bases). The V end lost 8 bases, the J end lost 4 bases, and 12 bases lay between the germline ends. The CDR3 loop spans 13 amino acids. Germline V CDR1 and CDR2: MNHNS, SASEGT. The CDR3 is CASWLDSYNEQFF. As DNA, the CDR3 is TGTGCCAGCTGGTTGGACAGTTACAATGAGCAGTTCTTC.

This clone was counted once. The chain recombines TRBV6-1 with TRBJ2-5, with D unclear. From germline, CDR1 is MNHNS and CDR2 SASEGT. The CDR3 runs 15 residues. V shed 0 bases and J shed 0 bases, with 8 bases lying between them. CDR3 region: CASSEAGGYQETQYF. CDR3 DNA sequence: TGTGCCAGCAGTGAAGCGGGCGGCTACCAAGAGACCCAGTACTTC.

Here the CDR3 reads CASSQDLSYGYTF. The CDR3 coding sequence is TGCGCCAGCAGCCAAGATTTAAGTTATGGCTACACCTTC. The chain links TRBV4-3 to TRBJ1-2; D uncertain. V lost 0 bases and J 5 bases, leaving 7 bases between the germline ends. The CDR3 totals 13 residues. Germline CDR1 LGHNA, CDR2 YSLEER.

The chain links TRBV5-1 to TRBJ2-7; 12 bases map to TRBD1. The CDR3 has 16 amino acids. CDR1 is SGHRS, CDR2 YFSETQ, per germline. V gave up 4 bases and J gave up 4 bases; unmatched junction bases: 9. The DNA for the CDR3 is TGCGCCAGCAGCCCACGGTCGGGACAGGGGGCGTACGAGCAGTACTTC. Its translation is CASSPRSGQGAYEQYF.

The CDR3 DNA reads TGTGCCAGCAGTTTAGAAACAGGGGCCCCTCAAGAGACCCAGTACTTC. Translation: CASSLETGAPQETQYF. The chain recombines TRBV28 with TRBJ2-5; 7 bases are a match to TRBD1. This CDR3 is built from 16 residues. Germline assignment: CDR1 MDHEN and CDR2 SYDVKM. The J segment lost 2 bases and the V segment lost 2 bases, leaving 8 bases of the junction unmatched.

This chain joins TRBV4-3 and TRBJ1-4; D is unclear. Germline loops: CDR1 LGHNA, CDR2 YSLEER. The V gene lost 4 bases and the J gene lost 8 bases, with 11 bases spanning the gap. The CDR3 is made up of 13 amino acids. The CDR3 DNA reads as TGCGCCAGCAGCCCCGGACTTGGGGAAAAACTGTTTTTT. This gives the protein CASSPGLGEKLFF.

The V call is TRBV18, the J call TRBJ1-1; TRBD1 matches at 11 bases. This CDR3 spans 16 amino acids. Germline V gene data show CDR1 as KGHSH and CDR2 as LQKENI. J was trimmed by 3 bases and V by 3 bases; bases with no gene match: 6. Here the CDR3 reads CASSPTGTGGHTEAFF. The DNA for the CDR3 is TGTGCCAGCTCACCGACCGGGACAGGGGGTCACACTGAAGCTTTCTTT. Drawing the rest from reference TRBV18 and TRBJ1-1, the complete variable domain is NAGVMQNPRHLVRRRGQEARLRCSPMKGHSHVYWYRQLPEEGLKFMVYLQKENIIDESGMPKERFSAEFPKEGPSILRIQQVVRGDSAAYFCASSPTGTGGHTEAFFGQGTRLTVV.

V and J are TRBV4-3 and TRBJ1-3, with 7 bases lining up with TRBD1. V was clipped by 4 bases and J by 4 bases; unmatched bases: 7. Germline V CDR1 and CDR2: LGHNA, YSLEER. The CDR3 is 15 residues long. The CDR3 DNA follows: TGCGCCAGCAGCCGCACATCGGGACAGGGAAACACCATATATTTT. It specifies CASSRTSGQGNTIYF.

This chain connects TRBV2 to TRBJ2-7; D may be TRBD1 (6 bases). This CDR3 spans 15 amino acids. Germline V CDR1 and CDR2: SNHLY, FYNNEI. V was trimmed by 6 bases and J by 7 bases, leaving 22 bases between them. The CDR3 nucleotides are TGTGCCAGCAGCCGACAGGCAACTACGACGGGAGAGCAGTACGTC. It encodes CASSRQATTTGEQYV.

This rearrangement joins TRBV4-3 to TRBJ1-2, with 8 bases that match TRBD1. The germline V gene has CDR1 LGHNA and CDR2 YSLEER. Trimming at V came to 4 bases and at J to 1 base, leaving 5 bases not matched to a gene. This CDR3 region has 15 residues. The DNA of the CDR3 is TGCGCCAGCAGCCTACCGGGACAGGTTAACTATGGCTACACCTTC. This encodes CASSLPGQVNYGYTF.

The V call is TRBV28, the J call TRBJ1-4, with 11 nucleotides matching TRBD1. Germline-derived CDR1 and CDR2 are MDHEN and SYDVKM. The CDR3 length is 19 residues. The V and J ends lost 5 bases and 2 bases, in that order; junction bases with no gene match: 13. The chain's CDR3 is CASSPAAGQGEGTNEKLFF. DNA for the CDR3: TGTGCCAGCAGTCCAGCCGCGGGACAGGGGGAAGGGACTAATGAAAAACTGTTTTTT. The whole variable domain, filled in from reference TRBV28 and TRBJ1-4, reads DVKVTQSSRYLVKRTGEKVFLECVQDMDHENMFWYRQDPGLGLRLIYFSYDVKMKEKGDIPEGYSVSREKKERFSLILESASTNQTSMYLCASSPAAGQGEGTNEKLFFGSGTQLSVL.

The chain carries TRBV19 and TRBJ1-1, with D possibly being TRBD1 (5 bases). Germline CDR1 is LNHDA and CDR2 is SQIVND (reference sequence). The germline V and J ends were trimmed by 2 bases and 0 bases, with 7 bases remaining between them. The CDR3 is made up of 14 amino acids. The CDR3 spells CASSISRVNTEAFF. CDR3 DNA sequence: TGTGCCAGTAGTATAAGCAGGGTGAACACTGAAGCTTTCTTT.

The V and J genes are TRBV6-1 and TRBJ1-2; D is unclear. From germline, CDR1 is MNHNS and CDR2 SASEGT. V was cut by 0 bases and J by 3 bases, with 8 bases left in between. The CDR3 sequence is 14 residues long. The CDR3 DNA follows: TGTGCCAGCAGTGAAGCGGCGTCTGACTATGGCTACACCTTC. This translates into CASSEAASDYGYTF.

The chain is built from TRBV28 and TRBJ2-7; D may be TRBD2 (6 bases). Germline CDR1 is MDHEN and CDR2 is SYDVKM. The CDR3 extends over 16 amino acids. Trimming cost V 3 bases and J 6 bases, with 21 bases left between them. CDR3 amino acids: CASSFIGAGRPPEQYF. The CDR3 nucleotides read TGTGCCAGCAGTTTTATTGGGGCGGGACGGCCGCCCGAGCAGTACTTC. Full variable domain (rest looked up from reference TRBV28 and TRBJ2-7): DVKVTQSSRYLVKRTGEKVFLECVQDMDHENMFWYRQDPGLGLRLIYFSYDVKMKEKGDIPEGYSVSREKKERFSLILESASTNQTSMYLCASSFIGAGRPPEQYFGPGTRLTVT.

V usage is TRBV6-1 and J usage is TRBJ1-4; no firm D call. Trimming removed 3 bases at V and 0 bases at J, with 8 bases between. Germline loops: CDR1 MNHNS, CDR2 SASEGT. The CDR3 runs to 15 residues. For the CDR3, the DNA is TGTGCCAGCAGTGAGGAGAGGTCAACTAATGAAAAACTGTTTTTT. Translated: CASSEERSTNEKLFF.

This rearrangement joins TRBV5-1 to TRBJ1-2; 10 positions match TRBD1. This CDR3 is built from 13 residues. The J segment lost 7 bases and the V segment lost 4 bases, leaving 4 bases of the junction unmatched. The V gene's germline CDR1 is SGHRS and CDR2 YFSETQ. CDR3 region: CASSRGTGVGYTF. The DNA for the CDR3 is TGCGCCAGCAGCCGAGGGACAGGGGTTGGCTACACCTTC.

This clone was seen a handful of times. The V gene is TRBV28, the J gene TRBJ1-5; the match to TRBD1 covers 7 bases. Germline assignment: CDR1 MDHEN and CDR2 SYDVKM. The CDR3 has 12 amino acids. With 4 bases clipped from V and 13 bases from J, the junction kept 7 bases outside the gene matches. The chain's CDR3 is CASSSGTDYQHF. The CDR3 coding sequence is TGTGCCAGCAGTTCCGGGACAGATTATCAGCATTTT.

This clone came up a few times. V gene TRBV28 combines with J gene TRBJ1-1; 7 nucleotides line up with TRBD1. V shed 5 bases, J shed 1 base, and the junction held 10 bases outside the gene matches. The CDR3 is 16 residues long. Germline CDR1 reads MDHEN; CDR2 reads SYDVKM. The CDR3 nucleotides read TGTGCCAGCAGTACCTACAGGGGTGTGGCGAACACTGAAGCTTTCTTT. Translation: CASSTYRGVANTEAFF.

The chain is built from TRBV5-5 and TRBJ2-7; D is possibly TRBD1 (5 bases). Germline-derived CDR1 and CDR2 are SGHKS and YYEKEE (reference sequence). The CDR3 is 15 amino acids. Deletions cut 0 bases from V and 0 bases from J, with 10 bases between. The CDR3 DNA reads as TGTGCCAGCAGCTTGGGACAGATTTCCTCCTACGAGCAGTACGTC. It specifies CASSLGQISSYEQYV.

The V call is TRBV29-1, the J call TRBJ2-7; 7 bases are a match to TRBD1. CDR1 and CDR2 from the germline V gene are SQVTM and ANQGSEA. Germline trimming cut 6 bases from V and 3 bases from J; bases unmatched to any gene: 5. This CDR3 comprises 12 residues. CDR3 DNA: TGCAGCGTGTATCGGGACAGCTACGAGCAGTACTTC. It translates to CSVYRDSYEQYF.

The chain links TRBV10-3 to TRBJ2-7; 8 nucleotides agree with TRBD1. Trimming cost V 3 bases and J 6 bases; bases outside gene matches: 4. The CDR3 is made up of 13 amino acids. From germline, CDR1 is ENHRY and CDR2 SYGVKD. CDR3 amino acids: CAISDRGQGEQYV. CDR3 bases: TGTGCCATCAGTGACAGGGGGCAGGGCGAGCAGTACGTC.

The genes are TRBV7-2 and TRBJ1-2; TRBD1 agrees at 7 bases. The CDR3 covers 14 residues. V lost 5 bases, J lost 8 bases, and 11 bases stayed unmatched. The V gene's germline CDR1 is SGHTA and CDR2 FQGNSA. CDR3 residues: CASSPNRQGLGYTF. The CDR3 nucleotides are TGTGCCAGCAGCCCCAACCGACAGGGCCTGGGCTACACCTTC.

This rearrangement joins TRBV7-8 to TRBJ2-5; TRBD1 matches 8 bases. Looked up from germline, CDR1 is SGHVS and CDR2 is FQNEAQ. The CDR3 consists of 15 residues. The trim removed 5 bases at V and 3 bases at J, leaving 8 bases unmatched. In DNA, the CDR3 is TGTGCCAGCAGCCGACAGGGGAAGAGGGAAGAGACCCAGTACTTC. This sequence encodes CASSRQGKREETQYF. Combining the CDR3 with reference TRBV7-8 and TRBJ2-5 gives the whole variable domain GAGVSQSPRYKVAKRGQDVALRCDPISGHVSLFWYQQALGQGPEFLTYFQNEAQLDKSGLPSDRFFAERPEGSVSTLKIQRTQQEDSAVYLCASSRQGKREETQYFGPGTRLLVL.

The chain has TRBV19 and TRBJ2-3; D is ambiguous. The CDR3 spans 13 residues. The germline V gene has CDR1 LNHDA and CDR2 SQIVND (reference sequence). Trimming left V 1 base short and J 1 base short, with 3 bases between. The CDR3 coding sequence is TGTGCCAGTAGTATAGCGCGCACAGATACGCAGTATTTT. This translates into CASSIARTDTQYF.

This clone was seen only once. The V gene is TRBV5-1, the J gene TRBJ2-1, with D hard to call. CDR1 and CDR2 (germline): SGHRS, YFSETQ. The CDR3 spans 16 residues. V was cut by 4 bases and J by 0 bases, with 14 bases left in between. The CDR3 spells CASSQIPQSSYNEQFF. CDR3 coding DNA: TGCGCCAGCAGCCAAATACCCCAGAGCTCCTACAATGAGCAGTTCTTC. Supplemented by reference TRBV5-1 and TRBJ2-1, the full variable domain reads KAGVTQTPRYLIKTRGQQVTLSCSPISGHRSVSWYQQTPGQGLQFLFEYFSETQRNKGNFPGRFSGRQFSNSRSEMNVSTLELGDSALYLCASSQIPQSSYNEQFFGPGTRLTVL.

CDR3: CASSQAGVSYEQYF. In nucleotides, the CDR3 is TGTGCCAGCAGCCAAGCCGGGGTCTCCTACGAGCAGTACTTC. V gene TRBV14 combines with J gene TRBJ2-7; TRBD2 is a possible D gene (5 bases). Trimming removed 1 base at V and 0 bases at J, with 7 bases between. CDR1 SGHDN and CDR2 FVKESK come from the germline V gene. The CDR3 spans 14 residues.

CDR3 residues: CASSLRGSTVRPYEQYF. CDR3 nucleotide sequence: TGTGCCAGCAGCTTACGGGGCAGTACGGTGCGCCCCTACGAGCAGTACTTC. The chain links TRBV7-2 to TRBJ2-7; D tentatively reads TRBD1 or TRBD2 (5 bases each). Trimming left V 2 bases short and J 2 bases short, with 19 bases between. This CDR3 comprises 17 residues. Per the germline V gene, CDR1 is SGHTA and CDR2 is FQGNSA.

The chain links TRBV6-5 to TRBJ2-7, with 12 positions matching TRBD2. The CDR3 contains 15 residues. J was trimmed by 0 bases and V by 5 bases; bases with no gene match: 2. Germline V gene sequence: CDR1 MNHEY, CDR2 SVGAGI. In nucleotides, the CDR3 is TGTGCCAGCAGTCGGACTAGCGGGGCCTCCTACGAGCAGTACGTC. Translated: CASSRTSGASYEQYV.

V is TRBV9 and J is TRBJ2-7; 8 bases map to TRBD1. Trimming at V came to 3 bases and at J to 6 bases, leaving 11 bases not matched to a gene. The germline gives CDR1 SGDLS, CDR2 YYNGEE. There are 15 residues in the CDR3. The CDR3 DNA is TGTGCCAGCAGCGCGGACAGTGGACAGGGTCTCGAGCAGTACTTC. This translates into CASSADSGQGLEQYF.

CDR3 DNA: TGTGCCAGCAGCTTGGGGCAGGTGGTAGGAGAGACCCAGTACTTC. Translation: CASSLGQVVGETQYF. The chain combines TRBV5-4 with TRBJ2-5; no firm D call. V lost 0 bases and J 4 bases, leaving 13 bases between the germline ends. The CDR3 loop spans 15 amino acids. Per the germline V gene, CDR1 is SGHNT and CDR2 is YYREEE (reference sequence).

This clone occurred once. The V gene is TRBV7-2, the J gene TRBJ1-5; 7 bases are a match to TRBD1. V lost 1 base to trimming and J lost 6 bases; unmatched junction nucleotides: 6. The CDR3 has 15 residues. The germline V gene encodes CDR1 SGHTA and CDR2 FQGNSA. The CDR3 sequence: CASSLEGGRGQPQHF. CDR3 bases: TGTGCCAGCAGCTTAGAAGGGGGCAGGGGTCAGCCCCAGCATTTT.

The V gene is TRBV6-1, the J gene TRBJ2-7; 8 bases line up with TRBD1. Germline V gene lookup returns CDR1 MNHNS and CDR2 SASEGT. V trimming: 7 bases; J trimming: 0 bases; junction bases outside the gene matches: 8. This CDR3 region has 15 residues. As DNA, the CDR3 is TGTGCCAGCACTGAGGACAGGGCGATCTCCTACGAGCAGTACTTC. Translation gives CASTEDRAISYEQYF.